The 25 T cell receptor beta chains below all came from one sample that was sequenced in a study of T cell repertoires in aging, cancer and after chemotherapy. TRB rearrangements spanning V, D and J were amplified using mixed TRB-A/B primers. TCRdb independently ran MiXCR on the multiplex PCR reads; one entry per CDR3 protein. Among about 11,000 distinct CDR3 sequences, 35% to 50% were seen once, and the ten largest hold less than 8.5%. Amplification of TCR beta used genomic DNA extracted from peripheral blood. Sequencing was done on a sample of blood. The receptors derive from a human donor in good health.

The genes are TRBV6-5 and TRBJ1-2; D uncertain. The V and J ends lost 6 bases and 2 bases respectively, with 13 bases between them. Germline V CDR1 and CDR2: MNHEY, SVGAGI. The CDR3 loop spans 14 amino acids. The CDR3 sequence: CASSEFERNYGYTF. DNA of the CDR3: TGTGCCAGCAGCGAGTTCGAGCGGAACTATGGCTACACCTTC.

This clonotype was counted only a few times. This rearrangement joins TRBV11-2 to TRBJ2-5; a weak D match, TRBD1 (6 bases). The CDR3 is made up of 15 amino acids. The V gene lost 0 bases and the J gene lost 4 bases, with 12 bases spanning the gap. CDR1 is SGHAT, CDR2 FQNNGV, per germline. This CDR3 reads CASSLELLGGETQYF. As DNA, the CDR3 is TGTGCCAGCAGCTTAGAATTATTAGGGGGAGAGACCCAGTACTTC.

The V gene is TRBV29-1, the J gene TRBJ2-7, with D hard to call. V lost 7 bases, J lost 6 bases, and 19 bases lay in between. The length of the CDR3 is 13 residues. The germline gives CDR1 SQVTM, CDR2 ANQGSEA. The CDR3 is CSAQAGSGGEQYF. Written as DNA, the CDR3 is TGCAGCGCCCAGGCCGGGTCCGGCGGCGAGCAGTACTTC.

The rearrangement links TRBV4-1 to TRBJ2-2; TRBD1 matches 12 bases. This CDR3 has 16 amino acids. Germline CDR1 MGHRA, CDR2 YSYEKL. V lost 2 bases to trimming and J lost 7 bases; unmatched junction nucleotides: 5. This CDR3 reads CASSQTGTGGIGELFF. CDR3 DNA: TGCGCCAGCAGCCAAACCGGGACAGGGGGCATCGGGGAGCTGTTTTTT.

This clonotype was found a few times. The rearrangement uses TRBV7-2 and TRBJ1-4; D gene unclear. CDR1 is SGHTA, CDR2 FQGNSA, per germline. Trimming stripped 1 base from V and 8 bases from J, with 14 bases between. This CDR3 comprises 15 residues. In nucleotides, the CDR3 is TGTGCCAGCAGCTTAGGACCGGCTGGCGGCGAAAAACTGTTTTTT. It specifies CASSLGPAGGEKLFF.

This clonotype was detected a few times. The chain couples TRBV11-2 to TRBJ1-2, with D perhaps matching TRBD1 (5 bases). V lost 5 bases and J 4 bases, leaving 14 bases between the germline ends. The CDR3 runs to 14 residues. Germline loops: CDR1 SGHAT, CDR2 FQNNGV. CDR3 nucleotide sequence: TGTGCCAGCAGCCCCGTGCTACAGGCCTATGGCTACACCTTC. Translation: CASSPVLQAYGYTF.

This chain links TRBV6-5 with TRBJ1-2; D not certain. Between the trimmed V and J ends, which lost 5 bases and 8 bases, there was a span of 12 bases. The CDR3 totals 12 residues. Germline lookup yields CDR1 MNHEY and CDR2 SVGAGI. In DNA, the CDR3 is TGTGCCAGCAGTGAATCGGGTGTCGGCTACACCTTC. Translated, it gives CASSESGVGYTF.

The chain employs TRBV20-1 and TRBJ2-1; D call uncertain. V gave up 6 bases and J gave up 7 bases, with 13 bases separating them. This CDR3 comprises 12 residues. From germline, CDR1 is DFQATT and CDR2 SNEGSKA (reference sequence). The CDR3 here is CSARWTANEQFF. CDR3 in DNA: TGCAGTGCCCGGTGGACGGCGAATGAGCAGTTCTTC.

This clonotype came up a few times. The chain employs TRBV10-1 and TRBJ1-5; the match to TRBD1 covers 8 bases. CDR1 is WNHNN and CDR2 is SYGVQD in the germline V gene (reference sequence). V shed 5 bases and J 1 base; nucleotides not matched to a gene: 13. This CDR3 has 18 amino acids. The CDR3: CASSLGGQALGSNQPQHF. The CDR3 bases are TGCGCCAGCAGTCTGGGGGGACAGGCCCTGGGAAGCAATCAGCCCCAGCATTTT.

The CDR3 protein is CASSFRTSHNEQFF. The CDR3 bases are TGTGCCAGTAGTTTTAGGACGTCCCACAATGAGCAGTTCTTC. The chain uses TRBV19 and TRBJ2-1; D call uncertain. This CDR3 is 14 amino acids long. Trimming removed 5 bases from V and 5 bases from J, with 13 bases in between. The V gene's germline CDR1 is LNHDA and CDR2 SQIVND (reference sequence). The complete variable domain, with remaining parts taken from reference TRBV19 and TRBJ2-1, reads DGGITQSPKYLFRKEGQNVTLSCEQNLNHDAMYWYRQDPGQGLRLIYYSQIVNDFQKGDIAEGYSVSREKKESFPLTVTSAQKNPTAFYLCASSFRTSHNEQFFGPGTRLTVL.

The CDR3 region is CASSVVPGQETQYF. In DNA form, the CDR3 reads TGTGCCAGCAGCGTAGTACCGGGACAAGAGACCCAGTACTTC. V gene TRBV7-2 combines with J gene TRBJ2-5; weak D call: TRBD2 (5 bases). Trimming took 5 bases from V and 2 from J, leaving 12 bases between them. This CDR3 is 14 amino acids long. CDR1 is SGHTA and CDR2 is FQGNSA in the germline V gene. The whole variable domain, remainder taken from reference TRBV7-2 and TRBJ2-5, is GAGVSQSPSNKVTEKGKDVELRCDPISGHTALYWYRQSLGQGLEFLIYFQGNSAPDKSGLPSDRFSAERTGGSVSTLTIQRTQQEDSAVYLCASSVVPGQETQYFGPGTRLLVL.

This chain uses TRBV7-2 with TRBJ1-3; D is perhaps TRBD1 (5 bases). The CDR3 runs 20 residues. Trimming left V 4 bases short and J 2 bases short, with 27 bases between. Germline CDR1 is SGHTA and CDR2 is FQGNSA. CDR3 DNA: TGTGCCAGCAGCTCAGGGATAGGCAGACCTAAGGCCCAGGCTGGAAACACCATATATTTT. As protein: CASSSGIGRPKAQAGNTIYF.

The CDR3 DNA sequence: TGTGCCAGTAGTATAGATGAGACGGAGAACACTGAAGCTTTCTTT. The encoded protein is CASSIDETENTEAFF. The chain recombines TRBV19 with TRBJ1-1, with D uncertain. V was clipped by 0 bases and J by 1 base, with 9 bases between them. CDR1 is LNHDA, CDR2 SQIVND, per germline (reference sequence). This CDR3 contains 15 residues.

This clonotype appeared a few times. This chain uses TRBV7-3 with TRBJ2-3; 9 bases are shared with TRBD1. Trimming cost V 2 bases and J 4 bases; bases outside gene matches: 7. The CDR3 length is 16 residues. The germline gives CDR1 SGHTA, CDR2 FQGTGA. The CDR3 protein is CASSLGGQGRPDTQYF. The CDR3 DNA follows: TGTGCCAGCAGCTTAGGTGGACAGGGGAGACCAGATACGCAGTATTTT.

This clonotype has more than one count but fewer than ten. This rearrangement joins TRBV7-2 to TRBJ1-2, with 7 positions matching TRBD1. The trim removed 2 bases at V and 5 bases at J, leaving 11 bases unmatched. The CDR3 consists of 16 residues. Germline loops: CDR1 SGHTA, CDR2 FQGNSA. DNA of the CDR3: TGTGCCAGCAGCTTATACCCCCCTGACAGGGAGTATGGCTACACCTTC. Residues: CASSLYPPDREYGYTF.

This rearrangement joins TRBV27 to TRBJ2-2; maybe TRBD1 (5 bases). The V gene lost 7 bases and the J gene lost 2 bases, with 11 bases spanning the gap. This CDR3 has 14 amino acids. Per germline, CDR1 MNHEY and CDR2 SMNVEV (reference sequence). CDR3 residues: CASTRTQNTGELFF. CDR3 in DNA: TGTGCCAGCACCAGGACACAAAACACCGGGGAGCTGTTTTTT.

The sample holds a few counts of this clonotype. The V gene is TRBV11-2, the J gene TRBJ2-1; tentatively, D is TRBD1 (5 bases). Germline V CDR1 and CDR2: SGHAT, FQNNGV. V was cut by 5 bases and J by 5 bases, with 10 bases left in between. The CDR3 has 13 residues. CDR3 nucleotides: TGTGCCAGCAGCGGTGGACAACACAATGAGCAGTTCTTC. Protein product: CASSGGQHNEQFF.

This clonotype was seen a handful of times. The V call is TRBV7-9, the J call TRBJ2-7, with no clear D. The CDR3 extends over 12 amino acids. Germline V gene lookup returns CDR1 SEHNR and CDR2 FQNEAQ (reference sequence). Between the trimmed V and J ends, which lost 5 bases and 6 bases, there was a span of 11 bases. The CDR3 here is CASSPSWGEQYF. CDR3 DNA sequence: TGTGCCAGCAGCCCAAGCTGGGGCGAGCAGTACTTC.

The chain recombines TRBV12-3 or TRBV12-4 with TRBJ1-1; 9 positions agree with TRBD1. The CDR3 loop spans 19 amino acids. V dropped 5 bases and J dropped 0; count of bases not matched to a gene: 16. The CDR3 DNA reads TGTGCCAGCAGTCCCACAGGGGGCTATTGGGATCGTATGAACACTGAAGCTTTCTTT. Its protein is CASSPTGGYWDRMNTEAFF.

The table lists this clonotype with a count of one. This chain uses TRBV20-1 with TRBJ2-1; TRBD2 matches 10 bases. The CDR3 sequence is 16 residues long. The V gene's germline CDR1 is DFQATT and CDR2 SNEGSKA (reference sequence). The ends lost 6 bases at V and 7 bases at J; junction bases unmatched: 15. CDR3 residues: CSADGGASGSRNEQFF. CDR3 coding DNA: TGCAGTGCGGACGGGGGGGCTAGCGGGAGCCGGAATGAGCAGTTCTTC.

This clonotype was detected only a few times. The chain has TRBV7-2 and TRBJ2-5; maybe TRBD2 (6 bases). V lost 8 bases and J 2 bases, leaving 18 bases between the germline ends. CDR3 size: 15 residues. From germline, CDR1 is SGHTA and CDR2 FQGNSA. The CDR3 loop reads CASCPVGGAQETQYF. In nucleotides, the CDR3 is TGTGCCAGCTGCCCAGTAGGAGGGGCTCAAGAGACCCAGTACTTC.

This clonotype was observed a handful of times. The rearrangement links TRBV29-1 to TRBJ2-3, with D perhaps matching TRBD1 or TRBD2 (5 bases each). Germline V gene lookup returns CDR1 SQVTM and CDR2 ANQGSEA. This CDR3 is built from 14 residues. The ends were cut back, 0 bases at V and 2 bases at J, with 9 bases in the middle. DNA for the CDR3: TGCAGCGTTGAAGATTGGGGGATCACAGATACGCAGTATTTT. Protein sequence: CSVEDWGITDTQYF.

This clonotype was observed a handful of times. This chain links TRBV30 with TRBJ1-5; D possibly corresponds to TRBD1 (6 bases). The germline V and J ends were trimmed by 5 bases and 3 bases, with 11 bases remaining between them. CDR1 GTSNPN and CDR2 SVGIG come from the germline V gene (reference sequence). The CDR3 runs 13 residues. CDR3 loop: CAWGGGNNQPQHF. CDR3 in DNA: TGTGCCTGGGGGGGCGGGAACAATCAGCCCCAGCATTTT. The full variable domain, with the rest looked up from reference TRBV30 and TRBJ1-5, is SQTIHQWPATLVQPVGSPLSLECTVEGTSNPNLYWYRQAAGRGLQLLFYSVGIGQISSEVPQNLSASRPQDRQFILSSKKLLLSDSGFYLCAWGGGNNQPQHFGDGTRLSIL.

V gene TRBV19 combines with J gene TRBJ2-3; TRBD2 might be the D (5 bases). Germline lookup yields CDR1 LNHDA and CDR2 SQIVND (reference sequence). Trimming stripped 7 bases from V and 0 bases from J, with 11 bases between. CDR3 length: 14 amino acids. The CDR3: CASTEGTSTDTQYF. The CDR3 DNA is TGTGCCAGTACCGAGGGAACTAGCACAGATACGCAGTATTTT.

This rearrangement joins TRBV19 to TRBJ2-7; perhaps D is TRBD1 or TRBD2 (7 bases each). The V end was cut by 5 bases, the J end by 1 base, with 15 bases between. This CDR3 contains 15 residues. CDR1 and CDR2 from the germline V gene are LNHDA and SQIVND (reference sequence). The CDR3 DNA sequence: TGTGCCAGTAGTCCCCAGGGGGAGGGGTCCTACGAGCAGTACTTC. This sequence encodes CASSPQGEGSYEQYF. Based on the CDR3 plus reference TRBV19 and TRBJ2-7, the full variable domain is DGGITQSPKYLFRKEGQNVTLSCEQNLNHDAMYWYRQDPGQGLRLIYYSQIVNDFQKGDIAEGYSVSREKKESFPLTVTSAQKNPTAFYLCASSPQGEGSYEQYFGPGTRLTVT.